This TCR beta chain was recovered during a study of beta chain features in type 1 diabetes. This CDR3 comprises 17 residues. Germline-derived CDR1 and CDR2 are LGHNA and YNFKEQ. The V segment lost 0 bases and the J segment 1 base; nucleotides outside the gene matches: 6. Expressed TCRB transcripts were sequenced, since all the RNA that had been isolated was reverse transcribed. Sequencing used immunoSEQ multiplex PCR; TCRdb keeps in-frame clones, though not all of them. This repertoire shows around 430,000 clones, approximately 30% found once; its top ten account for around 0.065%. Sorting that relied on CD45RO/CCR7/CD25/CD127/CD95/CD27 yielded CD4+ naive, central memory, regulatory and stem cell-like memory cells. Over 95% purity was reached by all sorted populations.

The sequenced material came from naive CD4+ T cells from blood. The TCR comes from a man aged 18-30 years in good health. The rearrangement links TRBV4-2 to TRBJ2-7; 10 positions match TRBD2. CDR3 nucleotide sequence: TGTGCCAGCAGCCAAGATCCGGGACTAGCGCTATCCTACGAGCAGTACTTC. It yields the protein CASSQDPGLALSYEQYF.